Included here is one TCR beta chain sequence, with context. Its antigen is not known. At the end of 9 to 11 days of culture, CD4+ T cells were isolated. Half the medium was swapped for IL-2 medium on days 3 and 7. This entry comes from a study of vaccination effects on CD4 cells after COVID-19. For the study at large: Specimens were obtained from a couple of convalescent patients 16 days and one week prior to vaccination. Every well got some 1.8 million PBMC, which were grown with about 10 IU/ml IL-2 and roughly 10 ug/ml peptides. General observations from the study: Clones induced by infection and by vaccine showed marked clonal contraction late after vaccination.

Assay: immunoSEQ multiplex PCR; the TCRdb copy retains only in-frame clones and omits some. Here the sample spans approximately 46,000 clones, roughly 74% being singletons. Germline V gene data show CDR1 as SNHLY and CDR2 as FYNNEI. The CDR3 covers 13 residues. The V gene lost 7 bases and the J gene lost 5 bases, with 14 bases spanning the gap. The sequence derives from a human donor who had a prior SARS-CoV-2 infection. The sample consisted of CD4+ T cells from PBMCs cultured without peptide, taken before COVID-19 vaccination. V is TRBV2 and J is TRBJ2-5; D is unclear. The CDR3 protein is CASIRGSRETQYF. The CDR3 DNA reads TGTGCCAGCATTCGAGGTAGTAGGGAGACCCAGTACTTC.